This T cell receptor (beta chain) was captured in a study of T cells in narcolepsy. Study context: Patients with NT1 or NT2 and healthy control donors were enrolled. Study results and caveats: Same-patient CSF and blood CD4+ T cell clonotypes included HCRT-specific and TRIB2-specific autoreactive ones. Autoreactive clonotypes reportedly recurred in blood of same and different patients, not controls.

The method was immunoSEQ multiplex PCR; TCRdb's version includes in-frame clones alone and lacks a portion of them. The sample holds just under 35,000 clones; more than 70% are singletons and the top ten take approximately 1.1%. Germline V gene data show CDR1 as SGHAT and CDR2 as FQNNGV. The J segment lost 2 bases and the V segment lost 5 bases, leaving 5 bases of the junction unmatched. This CDR3 comprises 14 residues. Note on this clone: Its antigen is as yet unknown.

This TCR was recovered from a human donor in good health. The chain couples TRBV11-2 to TRBJ2-7, with 8 bases identical to TRBD2. Input material: memory (CD45RA-) CD4+ T cells from blood. The CDR3 reads CASSRERGPYEQYF. CDR3 in DNA: TGTGCCAGCAGCCGAGAGCGGGGGCCCTACGAGCAGTACTTC.